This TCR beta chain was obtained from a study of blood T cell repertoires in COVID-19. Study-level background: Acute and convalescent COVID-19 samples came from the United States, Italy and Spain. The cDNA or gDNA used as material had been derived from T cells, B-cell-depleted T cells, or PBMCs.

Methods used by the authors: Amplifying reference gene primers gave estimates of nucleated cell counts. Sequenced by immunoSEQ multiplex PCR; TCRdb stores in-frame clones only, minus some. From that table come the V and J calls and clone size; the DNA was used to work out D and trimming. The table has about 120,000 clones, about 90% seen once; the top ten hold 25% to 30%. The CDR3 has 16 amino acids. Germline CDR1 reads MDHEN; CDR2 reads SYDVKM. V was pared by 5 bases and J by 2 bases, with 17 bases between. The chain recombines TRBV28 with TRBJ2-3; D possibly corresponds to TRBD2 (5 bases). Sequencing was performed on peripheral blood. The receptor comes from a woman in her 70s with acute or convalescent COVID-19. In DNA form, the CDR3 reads TGTGCCAGCAGTCGTTACAGTGAGCTAGCCACAGATACGCAGTATTTT. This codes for CASSRYSELATDTQYF.